Below, one TCR beta chain is given with its context. Its target is not known. The treatment: oral pan-JAK inhibitor, 5-10 mg twice daily. After removal of 6 bases from V and 6 bases from J, the junction contained 10 bases not matched to a gene. Germline assignment: CDR1 WSHSY and CDR2 SAAADI. CDR3 length equals 16 residues. This entry belongs to a study of CD8+ T cells in alopecia areata. Study-level points and caveats: For baseline CD8+ expansion, any link to response stays uncertain with one nonresponder.

Investigators isolated RNA and reverse transcribed it into cDNA to act as the sequencing template. Here immunoSEQ multiplex PCR was the method, and the copy in TCRdb shows in-frame clones only, minus some. Among 150,000 to 200,000 clones, roughly 60% were seen once, and the ten largest hold about 1.3%. The sample consisted of CD4+ T cells sorted from blood, taken around week 50, from a patient treated with tofacitinib. This chain connects TRBV10-2 to TRBJ2-1, with 11 bases that match TRBD2. The source is a human donor with alopecia areata. In DNA form, the CDR3 reads TGCGCCAGCAGGGACCTGCTAGCGGGGGGCCGCAATGAGCAGTTCTTC. Protein product: CASRDLLAGGRNEQFF.